This T cell receptor beta chain was recorded in a study of OX40 agonist ivuxolimab in advanced cancers. Study-wide context: Patients in the trial were receiving intravenous ivuxolimab every 2 weeks, at doses of 0.01 to 10 mg/kg. Cohort: 65% to 90% men, mean age about 60, aged about 20 to 90.

The CDR3 contains 16 residues. CDR1 MNHEY and CDR2 SMNVEV come from the germline V gene (reference sequence). The ends lost 8 bases at V and 9 bases at J; junction bases unmatched: 18. Study-level points and caveats: Fewer expanded clones were found on average in CD4+ than in CD8+ T cells.

For this clone: Its antigen is as yet unknown.

Sequencing was performed with immunoSEQ multiplex PCR; in TCRdb, only in-frame clones are kept and a portion is missing. The sample includes more than 45,000 clones, roughly 94% seen only once; the top ten take less than 15%. This clonotype was obtained from an adult with an advanced solid tumor such as melanoma, head and neck, liver or kidney cancer. The rearrangement links TRBV27 to TRBJ2-5; 10 bases are a match to TRBD2. The starting material was CD4+ or CD8+ T cells sorted from blood, obtained in a trial of the OX40 agonist ivuxolimab. The CDR3 DNA reads TGTGCCAGCGGGGAGGGGGGACTAGCGACCCTTGGGCCCCAGTACTTC. Its protein is CASGEGGLATLGPQYF.